This T cell receptor beta chain was recorded in a study of CD8+ T cells in alopecia areata. Turning to the study itself: It was 6 to 18 months of tofacitinib, and then there were 6 months off drug. General study findings and limits: Researchers reported that TCR sharing among patients proved less clear than in mice, possibly HLA-linked.

The V and J ends lost 10 bases and 2 bases, in that order; junction bases with no gene match: 9. Germline values: CDR1 LNHDA, CDR2 SQIVND (reference sequence). The CDR3 runs to 15 residues. After isolation, RNA underwent reverse transcription to generate cDNA as the sequencing template. The repertoire was sequenced with immunoSEQ multiplex PCR; TCRdb's copy has only in-frame clones and lacks some. The sample includes 220,000 or so clones, around 62% seen only once; the top ten take over 0.4%. Worth noting for this clone: Its antigen is not known.

This specimen consisted of CD4+ T cells sorted from blood, obtained at week 0. The sequence came from a human donor with alopecia areata. The chain has TRBV19 and TRBJ1-1; 11 bases map to TRBD1. The DNA of the CDR3 is TGTGCCACCCTGGACAGGGGGCGGAAAAACACTGAAGCTTTCTTT. This encodes CATLDRGRKNTEAFF.